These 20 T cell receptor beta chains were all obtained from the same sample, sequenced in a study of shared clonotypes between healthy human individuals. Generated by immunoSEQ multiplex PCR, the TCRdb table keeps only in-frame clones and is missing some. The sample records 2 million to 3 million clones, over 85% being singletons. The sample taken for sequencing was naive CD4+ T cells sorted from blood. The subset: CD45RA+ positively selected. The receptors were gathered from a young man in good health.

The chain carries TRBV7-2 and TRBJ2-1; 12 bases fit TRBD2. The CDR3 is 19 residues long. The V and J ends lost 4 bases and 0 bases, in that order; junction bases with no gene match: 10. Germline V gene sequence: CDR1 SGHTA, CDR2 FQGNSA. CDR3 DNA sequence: TGTGCCAGCAGCTCGCGACTAGCGGGAGAAGTTGGCTCCTACAATGAGCAGTTCTTC. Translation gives CASSSRLAGEVGSYNEQFF.

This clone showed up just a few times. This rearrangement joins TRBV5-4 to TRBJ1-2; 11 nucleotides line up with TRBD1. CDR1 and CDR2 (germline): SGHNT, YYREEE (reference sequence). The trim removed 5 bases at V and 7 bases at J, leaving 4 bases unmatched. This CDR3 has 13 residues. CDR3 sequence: CASSGQGAGGYTF. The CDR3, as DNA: TGTGCCAGCAGTGGACAGGGGGCAGGTGGCTACACCTTC.

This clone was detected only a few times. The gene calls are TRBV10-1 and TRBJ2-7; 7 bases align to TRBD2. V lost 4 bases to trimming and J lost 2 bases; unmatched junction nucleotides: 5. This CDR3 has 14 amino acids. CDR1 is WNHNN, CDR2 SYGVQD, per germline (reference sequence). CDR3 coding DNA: TGCGCCAGCAGTGGGGCGGGGGTACCCTACGAGCAGTACTTC. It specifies CASSGAGVPYEQYF.

The CDR3 nucleotides read TGTGCCAGCAGCGTGGTCAAAAAGCCCCAGCATTTT. This translates into CASSVVKKPQHF. This chain connects TRBV9 to TRBJ1-5; D not resolved. Trimming removed 2 bases at V and 8 bases at J, with 8 bases between. CDR3 size: 12 residues. Germline CDR1 and CDR2: SGDLS and YYNGEE.

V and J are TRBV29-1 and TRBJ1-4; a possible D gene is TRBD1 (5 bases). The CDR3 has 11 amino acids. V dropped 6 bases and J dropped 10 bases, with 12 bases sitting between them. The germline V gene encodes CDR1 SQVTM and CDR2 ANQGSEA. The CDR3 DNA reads TGCAGCGTGGGCGGGGGGGGAAAACTGTTTTTT. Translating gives CSVGGGGKLFF. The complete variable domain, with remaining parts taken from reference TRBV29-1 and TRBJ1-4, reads SAVISQKPSRDICQRGTSLTIQCQVDSQVTMMFWYRQQPGQSLTLIATANQGSEATYESGFVIDKFPISRPNLTFSTLTVSNMSPEDSSIYLCSVGGGGKLFFGSGTQLSVL.

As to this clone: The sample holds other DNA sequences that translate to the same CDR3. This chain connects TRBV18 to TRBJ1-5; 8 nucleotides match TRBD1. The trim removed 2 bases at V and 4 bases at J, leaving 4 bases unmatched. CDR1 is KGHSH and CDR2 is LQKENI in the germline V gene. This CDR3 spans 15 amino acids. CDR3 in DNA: TGTGCCAGCTCACCATCCGGGACAGGAAATCAGCCCCAGCATTTT. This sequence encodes CASSPSGTGNQPQHF.

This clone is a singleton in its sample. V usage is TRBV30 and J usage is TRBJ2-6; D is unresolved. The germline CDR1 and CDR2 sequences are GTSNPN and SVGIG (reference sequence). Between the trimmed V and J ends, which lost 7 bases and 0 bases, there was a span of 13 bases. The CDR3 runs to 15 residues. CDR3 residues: CASRAFSSGANVLTF. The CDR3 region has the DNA TGTGCCTCCCGGGCTTTTAGCTCTGGGGCCAACGTCCTGACTTTC.

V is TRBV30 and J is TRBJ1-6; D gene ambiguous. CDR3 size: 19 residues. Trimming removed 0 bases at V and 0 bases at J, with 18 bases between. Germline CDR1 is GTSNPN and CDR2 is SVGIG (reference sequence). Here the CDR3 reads CAWSVGAGRRSSYNSPLHF. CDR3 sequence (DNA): TGTGCCTGGAGTGTAGGCGCGGGTAGACGCAGCTCCTATAATTCACCCCTCCACTTT.

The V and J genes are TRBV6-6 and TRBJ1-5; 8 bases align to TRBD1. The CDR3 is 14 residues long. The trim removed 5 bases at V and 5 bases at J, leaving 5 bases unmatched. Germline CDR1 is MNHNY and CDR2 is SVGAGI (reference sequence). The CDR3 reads CASSRTGGDQPQHF. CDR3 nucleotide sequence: TGTGCCAGCAGTCGTACAGGGGGTGATCAGCCCCAGCATTTT.

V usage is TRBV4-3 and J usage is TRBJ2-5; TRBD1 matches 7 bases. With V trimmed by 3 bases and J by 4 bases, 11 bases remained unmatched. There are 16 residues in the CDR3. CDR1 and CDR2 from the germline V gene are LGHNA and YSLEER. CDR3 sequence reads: CASSHGRQGVGETQYF. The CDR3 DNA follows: TGCGCCAGCAGCCACGGTCGGCAGGGGGTAGGAGAGACCCAGTACTTC.

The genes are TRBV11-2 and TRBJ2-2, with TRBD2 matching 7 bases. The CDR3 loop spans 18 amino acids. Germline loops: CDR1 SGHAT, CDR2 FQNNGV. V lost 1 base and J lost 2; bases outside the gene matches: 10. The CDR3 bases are TGTGCCAGCAGCTTAGGGGATTGGCGGGAGACCAACACCGGGGAGCTGTTTTTT. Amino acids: CASSLGDWRETNTGELFF.

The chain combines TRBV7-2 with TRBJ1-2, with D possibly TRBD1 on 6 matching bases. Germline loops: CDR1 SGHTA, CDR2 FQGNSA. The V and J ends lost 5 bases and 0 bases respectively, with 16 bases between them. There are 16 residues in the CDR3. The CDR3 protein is CASSPEGGLANYGYTF. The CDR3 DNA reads TGTGCCAGCAGCCCCGAGGGGGGCCTGGCTAACTATGGCTACACCTTC.

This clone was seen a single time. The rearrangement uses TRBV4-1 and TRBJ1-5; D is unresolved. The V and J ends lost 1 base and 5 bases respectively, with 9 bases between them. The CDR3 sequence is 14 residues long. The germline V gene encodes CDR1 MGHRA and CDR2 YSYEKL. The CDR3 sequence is CASSQGARDQPQHF. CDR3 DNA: TGCGCCAGCAGCCAAGGGGCTCGCGATCAGCCCCAGCATTTT.

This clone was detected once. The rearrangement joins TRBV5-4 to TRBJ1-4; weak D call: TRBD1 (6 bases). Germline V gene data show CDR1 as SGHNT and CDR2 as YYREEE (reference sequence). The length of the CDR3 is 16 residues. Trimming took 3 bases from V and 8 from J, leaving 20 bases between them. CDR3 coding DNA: TGTGCCAGCAGCTCCTGGGGGCAGGGAGTAGGAGAAAAACTGTTTTTT. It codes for CASSSWGQGVGEKLFF. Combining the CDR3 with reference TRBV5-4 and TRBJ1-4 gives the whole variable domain ETGVTQSPTHLIKTRGQQVTLRCSSQSGHNTVSWYQQALGQGPQFIFQYYREEENGRGNFPPRFSGLQFPNYSSELNVNALELDDSALYLCASSSWGQGVGEKLFFGSGTQLSVL.

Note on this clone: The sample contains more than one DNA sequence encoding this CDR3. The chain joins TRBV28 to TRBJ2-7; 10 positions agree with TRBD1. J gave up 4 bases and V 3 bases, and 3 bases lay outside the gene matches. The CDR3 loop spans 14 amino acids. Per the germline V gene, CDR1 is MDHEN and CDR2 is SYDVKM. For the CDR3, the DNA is TGTGCCAGCAGTTTTGGGACAGGGGTTTACGAGCAGTACTTC. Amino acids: CASSFGTGVYEQYF.

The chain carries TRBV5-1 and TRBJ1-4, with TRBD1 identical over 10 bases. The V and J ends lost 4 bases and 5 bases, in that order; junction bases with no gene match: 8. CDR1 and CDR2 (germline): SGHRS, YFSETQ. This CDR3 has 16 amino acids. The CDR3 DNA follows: TGCGCCAGCAGCCCCCTCCCGGGACAGGGGAATGAAAAACTGTTTTTT. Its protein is CASSPLPGQGNEKLFF.

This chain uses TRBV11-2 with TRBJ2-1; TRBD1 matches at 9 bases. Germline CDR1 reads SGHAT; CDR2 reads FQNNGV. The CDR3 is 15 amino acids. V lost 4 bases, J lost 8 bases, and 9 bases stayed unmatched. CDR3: CASSSLLQGADEQFF. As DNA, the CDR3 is TGTGCCAGCAGCTCCCTCCTACAGGGGGCCGATGAGCAGTTCTTC.

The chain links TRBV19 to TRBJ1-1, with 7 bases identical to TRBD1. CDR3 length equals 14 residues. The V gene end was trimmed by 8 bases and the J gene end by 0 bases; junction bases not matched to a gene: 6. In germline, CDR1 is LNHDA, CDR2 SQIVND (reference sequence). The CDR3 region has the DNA TGTGCCAGTCGACAGGGAGCAATGAACACTGAAGCTTTCTTT. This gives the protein CASRQGAMNTEAFF.

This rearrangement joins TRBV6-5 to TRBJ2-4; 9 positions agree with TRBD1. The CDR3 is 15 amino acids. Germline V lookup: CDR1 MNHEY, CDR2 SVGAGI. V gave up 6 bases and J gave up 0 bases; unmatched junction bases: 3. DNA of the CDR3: TGTGCCAGCAGCCCGGACAGGGGAGCCAAAAACATTCAGTACTTC. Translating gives CASSPDRGAKNIQYF.

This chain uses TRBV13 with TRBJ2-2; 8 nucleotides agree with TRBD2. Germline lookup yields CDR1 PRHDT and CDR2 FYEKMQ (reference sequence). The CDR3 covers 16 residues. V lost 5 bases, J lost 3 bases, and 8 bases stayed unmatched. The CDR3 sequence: CASSIRLALYTGELFF. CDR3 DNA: TGTGCCAGCAGCATTCGACTAGCGCTTTACACCGGGGAGCTGTTTTTT.